This is a list of T cell receptor beta chains from one sample in a study of shared clonotypes between healthy human individuals. Here immunoSEQ multiplex PCR was the method, and the copy in TCRdb shows in-frame clones only, minus some. The sample holds about 1,500,000 clones, roughly 96% seen once. The specimen sequenced was naive CD4+ T cells sorted from blood. These receptor sequences come from a man aged 25 to 40 in good health. Each CDR3 is given with its conserved first and last residue. The D gene is left open where the match is weak. Not every row has a clone size; where given, it reads once, few, many or a size class.

TRBV5-1,.,TRBJ1-1,TRBD1,TGCGCCAGCAGCCCTCCCGGGACAGGGTTTTACACTGAAGCTTTCTTT,CASSPPGTGFYTEAFF
TRBV6-5,.,TRBJ2-1,.,TGTGCCAGCAGTTACTCGTTGCAGGGCTACAGACTCTTC,CASSYSLQGYRLF
TRBV14,.,TRBJ1-1,.,TGTGCCAGCAGCACAAAACGTAACACTGAAGCTTTCTTT,CASSTKRNTEAFF
TRBV18,.,TRBJ1-1,TRBD1,TGTGCCAGCTCACCGCTTCCGGGACAGGGGGCGCGGGGGAACACTGAAGCTTTCTTT,CASSPLPGQGARGNTEAFF
TRBV29-1,.,TRBJ2-7,.,TGCACCCCGTTGATAGCCGGGGGATACGAGCAGTACTTC,CTPLIAGGYEQYF
TRBV5-1,.,TRBJ2-7,.,TGCGCCAGCAGTCCCGACGGTTACGAGCAGTACTTC,CASSPDGYEQYF
TRBV7-2,once,TRBJ2-1,.,TGTGCCAGCAGCTTAACAGGAAATGGCTTCTTC,CASSLTGNGFF
TRBV14,.,TRBJ2-2,TRBD2,TGTGCCAGCAGCCGAGCGGGAGGGGCGGATTCCGGGGAGCTGTTTTTT,CASSRAGGADSGELFF
TRBV5-5,.,TRBJ2-1,.,TGTGCCAGCTCCTCAGTACGGGTAGGCTACAATGAGCAGTTCTTC,CASSSVRVGYNEQFF
TRBV7-4,.,TRBJ1-1,TRBD1,TGTGCCAGCAGCTCCACGCTCGGGACAGGGCCTGAGTTCAACACTGAAGCTTTCTTT,CASSSTLGTGPEFNTEAFF
TRBV18,.,TRBJ2-3,TRBD2,TGTGCCAGCTCCCCTGGACTAGCGGGAAAGGGTTCAGATACGCAGTATTTT,CASSPGLAGKGSDTQYF
TRBV18,.,TRBJ2-3,TRBD1,TGTGCCAGCTGCCGGGACAGGAGAACAGATACGCAGTATTTT,CASCRDRRTDTQYF
TRBV14,.,TRBJ2-1,.,TGTGCCAGCAGCCAAGCAACCTTACACAATGAGCAGTTCTTC,CASSQATLHNEQFF
TRBV5-1,.,TRBJ2-3,TRBD1,TGCGCCAGCAGCCCAGGGACAGGGGGAGATACGCAGTATTTT,CASSPGTGGDTQYF
TRBV29-1,.,TRBJ1-2,.,TGCAGCGTTGAGCGGGGGTCCGGGACCTATGGCTACACCTTC,CSVERGSGTYGYTF
TRBV18,.,TRBJ2-4,.,TGTGCCAGCTCACCAGCAGATCTGGAAAACATTCAGTACTTC,CASSPADLENIQYF
TRBV28,.,TRBJ2-1,TRBD2,TGTGCCAGCAGTTTCCGACTAGCGGAGTGGGGTGAGCAGTTCTTC,CASSFRLAEWGEQFF
TRBV14,.,TRBJ2-5,.,TGTGCCAGCAGCCGGCAGCCCCAAGAGACCCAGTACTTC,CASSRQPQETQYF
TRBV9,.,TRBJ2-7,TRBD1,TGTGCCAGCAGCGTAGACGGGACAGCCTCCTACGAGCAGTACTTC,CASSVDGTASYEQYF
TRBV6-6,.,TRBJ1-3,.,TGTGCCAGCAGTTACTCGAGGGGGGGCACTGGAAACACCATATATTTT,CASSYSRGGTGNTIYF
TRBV6-5,.,TRBJ1-1,TRBD1,TGTGCCAGCAGTTACTCAGGGGGCATGGGGTCTGAAGCTTTCTTT,CASSYSGGMGSEAFF
TRBV6-5,.,TRBJ2-1,TRBD2,TGTGCCAGCAGTTACGGAGGGACTAGCGGGATCCATGAGCAGTTCTTC,CASSYGGTSGIHEQFF
TRBV19,once,TRBJ2-3,TRBD1,TGTGCCAGTAGTATAGACTTGCTCCGGGACAGGGTATATGCCACAGATACGCAGTATTTT,CASSIDLLRDRVYATDTQYF
TRBV14,.,TRBJ1-1,TRBD1,TGTGCCAGCAGCCGACAGACAGGGCGTTTAACTGAAGCTTTCTTT,CASSRQTGRLTEAFF
TRBV29-1,.,TRBJ2-1,TRBD2,TGCAGCGTTGACCCGGGAGGGCCAAATGAGCAGTTCTTC,CSVDPGGPNEQFF
TRBV7-3,.,TRBJ2-3,.,TGTGCCAGCAGCTTAACCCATAGCACAGATACGCAGTATTTT,CASSLTHSTDTQYF
TRBV5-1,.,TRBJ2-3,.,TGCGCCAGCAGCGTTGATGGGGCAGCCTGGGATACGCAGTATTTT,CASSVDGAAWDTQYF
TRBV2,.,TRBJ2-1,TRBD2,TGTGCCAGCAGGGACACTAGCGGGAGCCACTCCTACAATGAGCAGTTCTTC,CASRDTSGSHSYNEQFF
TRBV28,.,TRBJ2-3,TRBD1,TGTGCCAGCAGTTTATCACAGGGGAAGGGTACAGATACGCAGTATTTT,CASSLSQGKGTDTQYF
TRBV19,.,TRBJ1-2,.,TGTGCCAGTAGTATAGTCGGGGGCGGAAGTACTAACTATGGCTACACCTTC,CASSIVGGGSTNYGYTF
TRBV28,.,TRBJ1-1,.,TGTGCCAGCAGGGAAAGGGTGTACGACACTGAAGCTTTCTTT,CASRERVYDTEAFF
TRBV7-9,.,TRBJ1-5,.,TGTGCCAGCAGCTTAGAGGGTTGGATTTTTAGCAATCAGCCCCAGCATTTT,CASSLEGWIFSNQPQHF
TRBV7-8,.,TRBJ2-7,.,TGTGCCAGCAGTCCTACCTCCTACGAGCAGTACTTC,CASSPTSYEQYF
TRBV29-1,.,TRBJ2-2,.,TGCAGCGTTGATACCGGGCTCACCGGGGAGCTGTTTTTT,CSVDTGLTGELFF
TRBV25-1,.,TRBJ2-1,TRBD1,TGTGCCACCAGGGACAGGGGTGGGAATGAGCAGTTCTTC,CATRDRGGNEQFF
TRBV6-1,.,TRBJ2-3,TRBD2,TGTGCCAGCAAAACTAGCGGGAGTGCAGATACGCAGTATTTT,CASKTSGSADTQYF
TRBV28,.,TRBJ2-7,TRBD1,TGTGCCAGCAGTTTATCGCTACCGGGACAGAAACGCTACGAGCAGTACTTC,CASSLSLPGQKRYEQYF
TRBV6-1,.,TRBJ1-5,.,TGTGCCAGCAGTGACCAACAGGGAATGCACCGTCATCAGCCCCAGCATTTT,CASSDQQGMHRHQPQHF
TRBV7-8,.,TRBJ2-5,.,TGTGCCAGCAGCTTAGGCTGGGGTGGAGAGACCCAGTACTTC,CASSLGWGGETQYF
TRBV19,.,TRBJ1-1,.,TGTGCCAGTAGTATTAGGGGAAACATGAACACTGAAGCTTTCTTT,CASSIRGNMNTEAFF
TRBV27,.,TRBJ2-1,TRBD2,TGTGCCAGCAGGGGACTAGCGGGAGTTACTGAGCAGTTCTTC,CASRGLAGVTEQFF
TRBV4-3,.,TRBJ2-3,.,TGCGCCAGCAGCCAACGGACAGCGACTAGCACAGATACGCAGTATTTT,CASSQRTATSTDTQYF
TRBV6-5,.,TRBJ1-2,TRBD1,TGTGCCAGCAGTTACGGACAGGGTACAAGTAATGGCTACACCTTC,CASSYGQGTSNGYTF
TRBV23-1,.,TRBJ1-2,TRBD1,TGCGCCAGCAATCCAACCGGAGGGGGCGGCGCACATGGCTACACCTTC,CASNPTGGGGAHGYTF
TRBV15,.,TRBJ2-5,.,TGTGCCACCAGTTTCCAGCAGCCACCCGGGACCCAGTACTTC,CATSFQQPPGTQYF
TRBV5-1,.,TRBJ2-2,.,TGCGCCAGCAGCTTGGTTGGGCCTACGAACACCGGGGAGCTGTTTTTT,CASSLVGPTNTGELFF
TRBV28,.,TRBJ1-5,.,TGTGCCAGCAGGTCAGGGCTCCTCAATCAGCCCCAGCATTTT,CASRSGLLNQPQHF
TRBV7-8,.,TRBJ2-1,.,TGTGCCAGCTGTAGTCTGGTGAATGAGCAGTTCTTC,CASCSLVNEQFF
TRBV7-9,.,TRBJ2-1,.,TGTGCCAGCAGCTTATTAGCGGCGAGCTCCTACAATGAGCAGTTCTTC,CASSLLAASSYNEQFF
TRBV7-3,.,TRBJ1-2,.,TGTGCCAGCAGCCCTGATCTGGGGTCCGGCTACACCTTC,CASSPDLGSGYTF
TRBV7-2,.,TRBJ2-1,TRBD2,TGTGCCAGCAGCTCAAACAGCGGGAACGCGCGGAATGAGCAGTTCTTC,CASSSNSGNARNEQFF
TRBV19,.,TRBJ1-1,TRBD1,TGTGCCAGTATTTTAACTCCCGGGACAGGGCGCACTGAAGCTTTCTTT,CASILTPGTGRTEAFF